The sequence of this TCR beta chain was determined in a study of vaccination effects on CD4 cells after COVID-19. Whole-study findings and limits: There was marked clonal contraction among infection- and vaccine-induced clones late after vaccination.

CD4+ T cell isolation took place after less than 13 days of culture. The cohort was immunized with two doses of either the BNT162b2 or mRNA-1273 vaccine. A half-medium replacement with IL-2 medium was carried out on days 3 and 7. The V end was cut by 3 bases, the J end by 6 bases, with 7 bases between. Germline V gives CDR1 SGHTA, CDR2 FQGNSA. This CDR3 is 12 amino acids long. Clones were read by immunoSEQ multiplex PCR, and TCRdb kept only the in-frame ones, dropping some. The table lists more than 35,000 clones, 55% to 85% of them singletons, with about 10% in the top ten. Comment on this clone: Its antigen is not identified.

Sequenced material: CD4+ T cells from PBMCs cultured without peptide, taken after COVID-19 vaccination. J is TRBJ2-3 and V is TRBV7-2; D not resolved. The clonotype was recovered from a human donor who received a COVID-19 vaccine. The CDR3 region has the DNA TGTGCCAGCAGCTTTAGGGCGGATACGCAGTATTTT. Translation: CASSFRADTQYF.